This T cell receptor beta chain comes out of a study of cytomegalovirus exposure and HLA in healthy donors. The CDR3 loop spans 17 amino acids. Germline values: CDR1 MNHNS, CDR2 SASEGT. Overall study findings and caveats: Three chains tied to CMV proved CMV antigen-specific in vitro. The majority of TCR sequences were rare, yet some public TCRs appeared in many donors.

Details on this clone: Its antigen is unidentified.

60 Vbeta and 13 Jbeta primers were used in PCR. TCRdb keeps only in-frame clones here, not all; method: immunoSEQ multiplex PCR. The sample comprises about 120,000 clones, 60% to 70% of which are singletons, and around 9.7% rests with the top ten. The receptor's source is a woman aged 40 to 50 in good health and CMV-seropositive. The chain combines TRBV6-1 with TRBJ2-5, with 10 bases lining up with TRBD2. The J call may be wrong; the DNA end is better matched by TRBJ2-7. Source material: PBMCs. This chain's CDR3 is CASSARTSGPTPYEQYF. DNA for the CDR3: TGTGCCAGCAGTGCCAGGACTAGCGGACCTACCCCCTACGAGCAGTACTTC.